These 8 T cell receptor beta chains were all obtained from the same sample, sequenced in a study of cytomegalovirus exposure and HLA in healthy donors. Researchers ran the PCR with 60 Vbeta and 13 Jbeta primers. The data were produced by immunoSEQ multiplex PCR, yet TCRdb's version contains in-frame clones alone and is incomplete. This table has more than 65,000 clones, about 74% appearing once. The specimen was PBMCs. The receptors here all came from a woman aged 55-70 years in good health and CMV-seropositive.

The gene calls are TRBV5-3 and TRBJ1-2; 9 bases line up with TRBD1. TRBV5-3 is designated an ORF whose function remains uncertain. The V gene end was trimmed by 3 bases and the J gene end by 7 bases; junction bases not matched to a gene: 10. This CDR3 spans 15 amino acids. The CDR3 loop is CARSWDRAPWPGYTF. The DNA of the CDR3 is TGTGCCAGAAGCTGGGACAGGGCCCCGTGGCCTGGCTACACCTTC.

This clone occurred a few times. The chain joins TRBV4-1 to TRBJ1-3; the match to TRBD1 covers 7 bases. Germline V CDR1 and CDR2: MGHRA, YSYEKL. The CDR3 contains 18 residues. J lost 0 bases, V lost 3 bases, and 11 bases had no gene match. CDR3: CASSHKLTGTDSGNTIYF. The DNA of the CDR3 is TGCGCCAGCAGCCACAAACTTACAGGGACAGACTCTGGAAACACCATATATTTT.

The chain combines TRBV2 with TRBJ1-4; TRBD1 matches at 10 bases. V dropped 5 bases and J dropped 7; count of bases not matched to a gene: 10. CDR1 is SNHLY, CDR2 FYNNEI, per germline. CDR3 size: 16 residues. Here the CDR3 DNA reads TGTGCCAGCAGTCGAACCAGGACAGGGGGTGGTGAAAAACTGTTTTTT. As protein: CASSRTRTGGGEKLFF.

This clone was picked up a small number of times. This sequence joins TRBV27 and TRBJ2-5; maybe TRBD1 (6 bases). The V and J ends lost 3 bases and 4 bases respectively, with 9 bases between them. The CDR3 covers 13 residues. The germline CDR1 and CDR2 sequences are MNHEY and SMNVEV (reference sequence). In DNA form, the CDR3 reads TGTGCCAGCAGTTTCGGACAGCTAGAGACCCAGTACTTC. Residues: CASSFGQLETQYF.

The chain combines TRBV19 with TRBJ1-4; tentative D call: TRBD1 (5 bases). Germline V gene lookup returns CDR1 LNHDA and CDR2 SQIVND (reference sequence). The CDR3 contains 15 residues. V was clipped by 5 bases and J by 0 bases, with 10 bases between them. The CDR3 is CASSGQGTTNEKLFF. CDR3 in DNA: TGTGCCAGTAGTGGCCAGGGAACAACTAATGAAAAACTGTTTTTT.

V is TRBV5-5 and J is TRBJ1-1; TRBD1 is a possible D gene (6 bases). Germline lookup yields CDR1 SGHKS and CDR2 YYEKEE (reference sequence). CDR3 length: 13 residues. V lost 4 bases, J lost 1 base, and 8 bases lay in between. DNA for the CDR3: TGTGCCAGCAGCGGGGGACAGAACACTGAAGCTTTCTTT. It specifies CASSGGQNTEAFF.

The gene calls are TRBV2 and TRBJ1-2, with TRBD1 identical over 12 bases. V lost 2 bases to trimming and J lost 8 bases; unmatched junction nucleotides: 15. Per germline, CDR1 SNHLY and CDR2 FYNNEI. The CDR3 spans 18 residues. As DNA, the CDR3 is TGTGCCAGCAGTGAATCACCCAGATACCGGGACAGGGGGCAAGGCTACACCTTC. Its protein is CASSESPRYRDRGQGYTF.

V gene TRBV9 combines with J gene TRBJ2-1; a weak D match, TRBD2 (6 bases). This CDR3 comprises 15 residues. Per germline, CDR1 SGDLS and CDR2 YYNGEE. The V and J ends lost 4 bases and 0 bases respectively, with 11 bases between them. The DNA for the CDR3 is TGTGCCAGCAGCCCACGGGGGAGCTCCTACAATGAGCAGTTCTTC. Its protein is CASSPRGSSYNEQFF.